This TCR beta chain stems from a study of regulatory T cells in long-lasting Graves disease. Germline assignment: CDR1 SGHKS and CDR2 YYEKEE (reference sequence). V was trimmed by 4 bases and J by 2 bases, leaving 13 bases between them. The CDR3 covers 14 residues. A note on this clonotype: What it recognizes is unknown.

With iRepertoire HTBI primers and Arm-PCR of CDR3 regions, TCR beta libraries were built. TCRdb fed the multiplex PCR reads into MiXCR, producing one record per CDR3 protein. The data contain over 400,000 distinct CDR3 sequences, less than 15% of them seen just once; the ten biggest clones take up roughly 18%. Study results and limitations: Persistent Graves' patients showed less TCR diversity than newly diagnosed patients showed.

Time point meaning: newly diagnosed GD, antithyroid drugs for less than 3 months. With RNA extracted from PBMCs as input, the TCR library was made. These data are also associated with another study on T cells in Graves' hyperthyroidism and ophthalmopathy.

The V call is TRBV5-5, the J call TRBJ2-7; D tentatively fits TRBD1 or TRBD2 (5 bases each). This receptor was obtained from a woman aged 45-65 years with Graves disease. The sample here was peripheral blood mononuclear cells (PBMCs), taken at new diagnosis, from a patient treated with antithyroid drugs. CDR3 amino acids: CASSPRLGAYEQYF. The CDR3, as DNA: TGTGCCAGCAGCCCTCGGCTGGGGGCCTACGAGCAGTACTTC.